These 16 T cell receptor beta chains came from one sample sequenced in a study of beta chain features in type 1 diabetes. cDNA synthesis used the whole RNA isolate, giving expressed TCRB sequences. Using immunoSEQ multiplex PCR, the repertoire was profiled, and TCRdb retains in-frame clones only, with some absent. There are fewer than 650,000 clones in the sample; about 16% occur only once, and under 0.095% lies in the top ten. Sample: naive CD4+ T cells from blood. Source of these receptors: a man between 18 and 29 years old in good health.

This clone turned up a few times. This rearrangement joins TRBV7-2 to TRBJ1-4; 11 bases match TRBD1. Per germline, CDR1 SGHTA and CDR2 FQGNSA. CDR3 length: 14 amino acids. V shed 5 bases and J 7 bases; nucleotides not matched to a gene: 3. CDR3 amino acids: CASSLGTGGEKLFF. CDR3 nucleotide sequence: TGTGCCAGCAGCCTCGGGACAGGGGGTGAAAAACTGTTTTTT.

This clone was seen only a few times. The rearrangement joins TRBV15 to TRBJ2-5, with no clear D. Germline loops: CDR1 LNHNV, CDR2 YYDKDF (reference sequence). V was pared by 0 bases and J by 2 bases, with 10 bases between. This CDR3 is built from 15 residues. The CDR3 region is CATSRDLKYQETQYF. The CDR3 nucleotides are TGTGCCACCAGCAGAGATCTAAAATATCAAGAGACCCAGTACTTC.

This clone was seen only a few times. The chain is built from TRBV7-2 and TRBJ1-2; no clear D. Germline V CDR1 and CDR2: SGHTA, FQGNSA. Trimming stripped 4 bases from V and 4 bases from J, with 4 bases between. The CDR3 is 11 residues long. The CDR3: CASSSLYGYTF. CDR3 nucleotides: TGTGCCAGCAGCTCGCTCTATGGCTACACCTTC.

This clone was seen more than once but under ten times. The gene calls are TRBV5-8 and TRBJ1-1; D not resolved. CDR1 and CDR2 from the germline V gene are SGHTS and YDEGEE. This CDR3 has 13 amino acids. V dropped 4 bases and J dropped 1 base, with 8 bases sitting between them. For the CDR3, the DNA is TGTGCCAGCAGCCAACAGACGAACACTGAAGCTTTCTTT. Translated, it gives CASSQQTNTEAFF.

This clone has just a few counts. This chain links TRBV6-5 with TRBJ2-5; D remains unclear. The germline V and J ends were trimmed by 2 bases and 2 bases, with 9 bases remaining between them. CDR3 size: 14 residues. Looked up from germline, CDR1 is MNHEY and CDR2 is SVGAGI. As DNA, the CDR3 is TGTGCCAGCAGTTACCCGGGTCCGCAAGAGACCCAGTACTTC. Protein sequence: CASSYPGPQETQYF.

This sequence joins TRBV29-1 and TRBJ2-1, with TRBD1 matching 7 bases. With V trimmed by 0 bases and J by 0 bases, 8 bases remained unmatched. This CDR3 is built from 17 residues. Germline CDR1 SQVTM, CDR2 ANQGSEA. In nucleotides, the CDR3 is TGCAGCGTTGAAGATTCTAGGGACAGAAGCTCCTACAATGAGCAGTTCTTC. This translates into CSVEDSRDRSSYNEQFF.

The CDR3, as DNA: TGCAGCGTTCAGGGGTTGCGGACTGAAGCTTTCTTT. Translating it yields CSVQGLRTEAFF. The chain has TRBV29-1 and TRBJ1-1, with D possibly matching TRBD1 (6 bases). The ends were cut back, 5 bases at V and 5 bases at J, with 12 bases in the middle. Germline V gene sequence: CDR1 SQVTM, CDR2 ANQGSEA. The CDR3 covers 12 residues.

This clone has more than one count but fewer than ten. This specimen includes other DNA sequences encoding the same CDR3. V gene TRBV7-3 combines with J gene TRBJ2-5, with D possibly matching TRBD1 (5 bases). The CDR3 covers 11 residues. V was pared by 4 bases and J by 6 bases, with 6 bases between. The V gene's germline CDR1 is SGHTA and CDR2 FQGTGA. The CDR3 DNA sequence: TGTGCCAGCAGCTCAGGGAAGACCCAGTACTTC. Translated, it gives CASSSGKTQYF.

The chain recombines TRBV30 with TRBJ1-4, with 8 bases identical to TRBD1. The V gene's germline CDR1 is GTSNPN and CDR2 SVGIG (reference sequence). The CDR3 loop spans 15 amino acids. Trimming took 5 bases from V and 0 from J; bases not matched to a gene: 5. CDR3 bases: TGTGCCTGGGGGACAGGCGGTGCAACTAATGAAAAACTGTTTTTT. It translates to CAWGTGGATNEKLFF. The complete variable domain, with remaining parts taken from reference TRBV30 and TRBJ1-4, reads SQTIHQWPATLVQPVGSPLSLECTVEGTSNPNLYWYRQAAGRGLQLLFYSVGIGQISSEVPQNLSASRPQDRQFILSSKKLLLSDSGFYLCAWGTGGATNEKLFFGSGTQLSVL.

This clone has a handful of counts. This CDR3 is CASSLVLGPGEQYF. The CDR3, as DNA: TGCGCCAGCAGCTTGGTTCTGGGCCCAGGCGAGCAGTACTTC. The chain is built from TRBV5-1 and TRBJ2-7; unclear D gene. V was pared by 0 bases and J by 6 bases, with 13 bases between. Germline V CDR1 and CDR2: SGHRS, YFSETQ. The CDR3 extends over 14 amino acids.

This clone was seen a handful of times. The identical CDR3 is also encoded by other nucleotide sequences in the sample. The J gene is TRBJ1-2, the V gene TRBV28; D ambiguous. Germline V CDR1 and CDR2: MDHEN, SYDVKM. V shed 3 bases and J shed 5 bases, with 7 bases lying between them. CDR3 length: 12 residues. The CDR3 region has the DNA TGTGCCAGCAGTTTTGCCAGATATGGCTACACCTTC. Translation: CASSFARYGYTF.

This clone appeared a few times. V is TRBV15 and J is TRBJ1-1; TRBD1 agrees at 7 bases. Germline CDR1 LNHNV, CDR2 YYDKDF (reference sequence). CDR3 length equals 17 residues. J was trimmed by 6 bases and V by 5 bases; bases with no gene match: 18. The CDR3 here is CATSFQGGGRGVPEAFF. The DNA of the CDR3 is TGTGCCACCAGCTTCCAGGGAGGTGGCAGGGGGGTTCCTGAAGCTTTCTTT.

This sequence joins TRBV6-5 and TRBJ2-7; possibly TRBD1 for D (5 bases). The CDR3 spans 15 residues. Per the germline V gene, CDR1 is MNHEY and CDR2 is SVGAGI. The V end lost 0 bases, the J end lost 3 bases, and 12 bases lay between the germline ends. CDR3 DNA: TGTGCCAGCAGTTACTCGTACAGGTCGGGCTACGAGCAGTACTTC. Its translation is CASSYSYRSGYEQYF.

The CDR3 spells CASSHPGNYGYTF. In nucleotides, the CDR3 is TGTGCCAGCAGCCATCCGGGAAACTATGGCTACACCTTC. The V call is TRBV5-6, the J call TRBJ1-2; D gene ambiguous. With 4 bases removed from V and 2 bases from J, the gap between germline ends came to 9 bases. Germline V gene lookup returns CDR1 SGHDT and CDR2 YYEEEE. The CDR3 length is 13 residues.

CDR3 sequence (DNA): TGCAGCGTAGTGACAGGGACTGGCTACACCTTC. Its protein product is CSVVTGTGYTF. The rearrangement joins TRBV29-1 to TRBJ1-2, with 7 bases identical to TRBD1. Germline V CDR1 and CDR2: SQVTM, ANQGSEA. The CDR3 totals 11 residues. J was trimmed by 7 bases and V by 6 bases; bases with no gene match: 5. Full variable domain (outside the CDR3, taken from reference TRBV29-1 and TRBJ1-2): SAVISQKPSRDICQRGTSLTIQCQVDSQVTMMFWYRQQPGQSLTLIATANQGSEATYESGFVIDKFPISRPNLTFSTLTVSNMSPEDSSIYLCSVVTGTGYTFGSGTRLTVV.

In this sample, this clone turned up a few times. The chain joins TRBV7-6 to TRBJ2-7; no firm D call. Germline V gives CDR1 SGHVS, CDR2 FNYEAQ. V was clipped by 5 bases and J by 3 bases, with 14 bases between them. This CDR3 contains 14 residues. In DNA, the CDR3 is TGTGCCAGCAGCCGAGACGAACCTGGCTACGAGCAGTACTTC. As protein: CASSRDEPGYEQYF.